The clone carrying this TCR beta chain was found a few times. The germline CDR1 and CDR2 sequences are WSHSY and SAAADI. The CDR3 length is 15 residues. The ends were cut back, 0 bases at V and 6 bases at J, with 13 bases in the middle. Treatment of the sample: around 19 received Ad26.COV2.S at low or high dose, single or two shots; about 5 received placebo; per-sample allocation not given. After the first vaccine or placebo injection, samples were drawn on day 63. The source of the sample is a study of Ad26.COV2.S vaccination and SARS-CoV-2 variants. TCRdb keeps only in-frame clones here, not all; method: immunoSEQ multiplex PCR. The profile shows hundreds of thousands of clones, about 88% of them singletons.

This sample comprised peripheral blood, obtained in a trial of Ad26.COV2.S vaccine versus placebo. The TCR comes from a person aged 18-60 years who received the Ad26.COV2.S COVID-19 vaccine or a placebo. J is TRBJ2-3 and V is TRBV10-2, with D perhaps matching TRBD1 (6 bases). CDR3: CASSESNPGADTQYF. The CDR3 DNA reads as TGCGCCAGCAGTGAGTCGAACCCAGGGGCGGATACGCAGTATTTT.